A single T cell receptor (beta chain) is shown here with its context. These data come from a study of blood T cell repertoires in COVID-19. Study details: The United States, Italy and Spain supplied acute and convalescent COVID-19 samples.

CDR1 is MNHNS, CDR2 SASEGT, per germline. V was cut by 1 base and J by 7 bases, with 16 bases left in between. This CDR3 has 15 amino acids. Repertoires were generated with immunoSEQ multiplex PCR, while TCRdb's copy carries only in-frame clones and drops some. The sample lists roughly 56,000 clones, roughly 89% occurring once. The chain links TRBV6-1 to TRBJ1-2; D might be TRBD1 (5 bases). The source is a woman aged 55-75 years with COVID-19, enrolled during active disease. Input material: peripheral blood. Here the CDR3 DNA reads TGTGCCAGCAGTGAAGGGGGCAGGGACTTCCTTGGCTACACCTTC. Protein: CASSEGGRDFLGYTF.